These T cell receptor beta chains were read from a single sample in a study of chemoradiotherapy in HPV16-positive cancers. TCRdb keeps only in-frame clones here, not all; method: immunoSEQ multiplex PCR. The table lists about 7,800 clones, around 70% of them singletons. This sample was gathered from a patient who underwent chemoradiotherapy. Every receptor here comes from a human donor with HPV-associated anogenital cancer. Both conserved end residues are part of each CDR3. A D gene is named only where the DNA matches it firmly.

V: TRBV27
D: TRBD1
J: TRBJ1-2
DNA: TGTGCCAGCAAGAGGACAGGCGTTAACTATGGCTACACCTTC
CDR3: CASKRTGVNYGYTF

V: TRBV29-1
D: -
J: TRBJ2-6
DNA: TGCAGCGTTGAGGACGGTACCTCTGGGGCCAACGTCCTGACTTTC
CDR3: CSVEDGTSGANVLTF

V: TRBV18
D: TRBD1
J: TRBJ2-2
DNA: TGTGCCAGCTCACTGGCCCAGGGGGCGAACACCGGGGAGCTGTTTTTT
CDR3: CASSLAQGANTGELFF

V: TRBV11-2
D: TRBD1
J: TRBJ1-1
DNA: TGTGCCAGCAGCCTAGGGACAGGGGCCATGAACACTGAAGCTTTCTTT
CDR3: CASSLGTGAMNTEAFF

V: TRBV6-4
D: -
J: TRBJ1-2
DNA: TGTGCCAGCAGTGACTCGGGGGACCCCCCCCTCATTGGCTACACCTTC
CDR3: CASSDSGDPPLIGYTF

V: TRBV4-1
D: -
J: TRBJ1-1
DNA: TGCGCCAGCAGCCAAGAGTCGGGAGGAGGGGCTTTCTTT
CDR3: CASSQESGGGAFF

V: TRBV6-6
D: TRBD1
J: TRBJ2-3
DNA: TGTGCCAGCAGTTACCTGGGACAGTCGGATACGCAGTATTTT
CDR3: CASSYLGQSDTQYF

V: TRBV9
D: -
J: TRBJ1-1
DNA: TGTGCCAGCAGCGTAGGATCCGCCCGGGGCACTGAAGCTTTCTTT
CDR3: CASSVGSARGTEAFF

V: TRBV7-2
D: -
J: TRBJ2-3
DNA: TGTGCCAGCAGCTTATCCCCAAGGACAGATACGCAGTATTTT
CDR3: CASSLSPRTDTQYF

V: TRBV19
D: TRBD1
J: TRBJ1-5
DNA: TGTGCCAGTAGCGAACCCGGGACAGGGCGGAAAGGCAATCAGCCCCAGCATTTT
CDR3: CASSEPGTGRKGNQPQHF

V: TRBV6-1
D: -
J: TRBJ1-1
DNA: TGTGCCAGCAGTGACCGCTGGGAGAACACTGAAGCTTTCTTT
CDR3: CASSDRWENTEAFF

V: TRBV29-1
D: TRBD2
J: TRBJ2-1
DNA: TGCAGTGAACTAGCGGCTTCCTACAATGAGCAGTTCTTC
CDR3: CSELAASYNEQFF

V: TRBV11-3
D: -
J: TRBJ2-3
DNA: TGTGCCAGCAGCTTATCTCGGGGCCCATCTTCCCCTTTTACAGATACGCAGTATTTT
CDR3: CASSLSRGPSSPFTDTQYF

V: TRBV6-5
D: -
J: TRBJ1-5
DNA: TGTGCCAGTAGTCGCAGCCTCAGACAGCCCCAGCATTTT
CDR3: CASSRSLRQPQHF

V: TRBV19
D: -
J: TRBJ1-1
DNA: TGTGCCAGTAGTATAGATAGACGGGGCACTGAAGCTTTCTTT
CDR3: CASSIDRRGTEAFF